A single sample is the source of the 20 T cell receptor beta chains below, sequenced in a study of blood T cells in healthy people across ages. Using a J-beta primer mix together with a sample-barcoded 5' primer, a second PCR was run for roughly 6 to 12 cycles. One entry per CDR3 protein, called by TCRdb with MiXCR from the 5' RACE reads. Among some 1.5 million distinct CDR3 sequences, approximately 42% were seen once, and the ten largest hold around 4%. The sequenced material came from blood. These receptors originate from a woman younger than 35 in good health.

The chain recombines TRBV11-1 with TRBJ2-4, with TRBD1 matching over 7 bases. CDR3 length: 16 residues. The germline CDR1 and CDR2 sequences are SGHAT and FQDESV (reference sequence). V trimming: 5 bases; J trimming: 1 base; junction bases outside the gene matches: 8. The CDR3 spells CASSTWDSRAKNIQYF. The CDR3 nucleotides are TGTGCCAGCAGCACTTGGGACAGCAGGGCCAAAAACATTCAGTACTTC.

CDR3 nucleotide sequence: TGCAGTGCTACCTCACCCCTCTACGAGCAGTACTTC. Amino acid sequence: CSATSPLYEQYF. The gene calls are TRBV20-1 and TRBJ2-7, with D unresolved. CDR1 is DFQATT, CDR2 SNEGSKA, per germline (reference sequence). Trimming pared 4 bases from V and 3 bases from J, leaving 10 bases between. This CDR3 region has 12 residues.

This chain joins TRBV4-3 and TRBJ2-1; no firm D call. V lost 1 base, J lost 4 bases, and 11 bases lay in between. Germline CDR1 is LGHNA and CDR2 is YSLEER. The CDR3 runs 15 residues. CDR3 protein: CASSQAWTTYNEQFF. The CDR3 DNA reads TGCGCCAGCAGCCAAGCGTGGACCACGTACAATGAGCAGTTCTTC.

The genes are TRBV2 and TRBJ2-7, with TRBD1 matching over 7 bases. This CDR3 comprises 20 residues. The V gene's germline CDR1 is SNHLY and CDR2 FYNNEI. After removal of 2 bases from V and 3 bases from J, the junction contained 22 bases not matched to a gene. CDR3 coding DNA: TGTGCCAGCAGTGAATCTAAGGGCAAGAAGGGGGCTATTCGAAGCTACGAGCAGTACTTC. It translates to CASSESKGKKGAIRSYEQYF.

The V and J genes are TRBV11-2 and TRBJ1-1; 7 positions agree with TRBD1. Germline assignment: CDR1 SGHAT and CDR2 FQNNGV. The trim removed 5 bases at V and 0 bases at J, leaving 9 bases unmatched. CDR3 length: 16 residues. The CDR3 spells CASSIKTGTVNTEAFF. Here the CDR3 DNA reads TGTGCCAGCAGCATAAAAACAGGGACAGTGAACACTGAAGCTTTCTTT.

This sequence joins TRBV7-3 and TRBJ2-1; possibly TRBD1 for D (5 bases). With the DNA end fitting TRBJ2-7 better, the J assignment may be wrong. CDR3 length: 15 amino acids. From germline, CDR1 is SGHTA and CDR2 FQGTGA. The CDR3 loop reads CASSLGLGDYNEQYF. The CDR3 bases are TGTGCCAGCAGCTTAGGGCTAGGGGATTACAATGAGCAGTACTTC.

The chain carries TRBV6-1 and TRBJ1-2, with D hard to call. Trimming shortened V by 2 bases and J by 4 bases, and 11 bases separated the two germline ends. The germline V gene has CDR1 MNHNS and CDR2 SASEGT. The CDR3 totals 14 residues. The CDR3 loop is CASSEYEDTYGYTF. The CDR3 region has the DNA TGTGCCAGCAGTGAATATGAAGACACCTATGGCTACACCTTC.

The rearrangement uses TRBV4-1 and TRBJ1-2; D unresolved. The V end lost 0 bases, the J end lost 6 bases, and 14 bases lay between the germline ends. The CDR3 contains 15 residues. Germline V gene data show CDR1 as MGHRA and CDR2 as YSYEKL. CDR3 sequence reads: CASSQESPGGDGYTF. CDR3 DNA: TGCGCCAGCAGCCAAGAATCCCCAGGCGGGGATGGCTACACCTTC.

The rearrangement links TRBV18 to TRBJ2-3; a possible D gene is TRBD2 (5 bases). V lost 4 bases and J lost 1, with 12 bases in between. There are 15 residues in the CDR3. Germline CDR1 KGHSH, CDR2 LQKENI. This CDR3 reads CASSRGRLGTDTQYF. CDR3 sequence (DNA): TGTGCCAGCTCACGTGGGAGACTTGGCACAGATACGCAGTATTTT.

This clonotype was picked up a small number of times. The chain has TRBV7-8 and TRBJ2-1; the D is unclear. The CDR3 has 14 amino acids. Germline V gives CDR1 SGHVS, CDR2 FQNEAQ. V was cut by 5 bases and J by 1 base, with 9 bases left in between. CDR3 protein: CASSPFESYNEQFF. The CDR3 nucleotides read TGTGCCAGCAGCCCCTTCGAGTCCTACAATGAGCAGTTCTTC.

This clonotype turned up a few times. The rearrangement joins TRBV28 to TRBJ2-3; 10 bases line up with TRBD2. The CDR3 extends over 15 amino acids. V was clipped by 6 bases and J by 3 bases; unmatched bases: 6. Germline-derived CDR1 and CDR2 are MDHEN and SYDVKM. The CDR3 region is CASSKTGLATDTQYF. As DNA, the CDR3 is TGTGCCAGCAGCAAAACGGGACTAGCGACAGATACGCAGTATTTT.

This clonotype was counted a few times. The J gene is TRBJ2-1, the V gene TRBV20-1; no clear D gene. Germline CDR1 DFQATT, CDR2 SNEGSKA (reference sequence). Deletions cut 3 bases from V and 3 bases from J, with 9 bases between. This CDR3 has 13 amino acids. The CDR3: CSARAPSYNEQFF. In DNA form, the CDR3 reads TGCAGTGCTAGGGCCCCTAGCTACAATGAGCAGTTCTTC.

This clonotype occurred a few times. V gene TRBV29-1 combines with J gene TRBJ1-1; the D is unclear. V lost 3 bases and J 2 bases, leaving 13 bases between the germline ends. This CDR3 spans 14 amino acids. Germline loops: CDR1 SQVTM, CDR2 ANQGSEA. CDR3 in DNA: TGCAGCGTTGAGAGGATAATGGTAAACACTGAAGCTTTCTTT. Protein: CSVERIMVNTEAFF.

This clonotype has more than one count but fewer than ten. As DNA, the CDR3 is TGCAGCGTCGATGACAGCGACACCTACAATGAGCAGTTCTTC. Protein: CSVDDSDTYNEQFF. The chain uses TRBV29-1 and TRBJ2-1; possibly TRBD1 for D (5 bases). Germline V gene data show CDR1 as SQVTM and CDR2 as ANQGSEA. The CDR3 has 14 amino acids. Deletions cut 6 bases from V and 2 bases from J, with 14 bases between.

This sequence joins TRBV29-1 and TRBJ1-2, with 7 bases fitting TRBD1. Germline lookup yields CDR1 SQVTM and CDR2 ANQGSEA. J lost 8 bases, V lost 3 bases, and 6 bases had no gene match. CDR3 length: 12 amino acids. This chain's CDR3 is CSVDRTGGGYTF. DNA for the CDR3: TGCAGCGTTGATAGGACAGGAGGAGGCTACACCTTC. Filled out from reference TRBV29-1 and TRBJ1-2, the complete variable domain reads SAVISQKPSRDICQRGTSLTIQCQVDSQVTMMFWYRQQPGQSLTLIATANQGSEATYESGFVIDKFPISRPNLTFSTLTVSNMSPEDSSIYLCSVDRTGGGYTFGSGTRLTVV.

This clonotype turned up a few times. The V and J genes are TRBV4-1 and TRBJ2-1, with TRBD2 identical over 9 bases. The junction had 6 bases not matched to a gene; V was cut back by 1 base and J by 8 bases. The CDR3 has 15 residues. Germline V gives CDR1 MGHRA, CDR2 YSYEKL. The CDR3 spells CASSQVRGGIYEQFF. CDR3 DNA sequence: TGCGCCAGCAGCCAAGTGCGGGGGGGGATCTATGAGCAGTTCTTC.

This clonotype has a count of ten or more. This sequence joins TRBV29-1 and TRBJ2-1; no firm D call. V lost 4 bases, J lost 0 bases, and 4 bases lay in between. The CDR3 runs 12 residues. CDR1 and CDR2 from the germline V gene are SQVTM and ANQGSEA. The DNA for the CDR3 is TGCAGCGTTGGAAGCTCCTACAATGAGCAGTTCTTC. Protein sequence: CSVGSSYNEQFF.

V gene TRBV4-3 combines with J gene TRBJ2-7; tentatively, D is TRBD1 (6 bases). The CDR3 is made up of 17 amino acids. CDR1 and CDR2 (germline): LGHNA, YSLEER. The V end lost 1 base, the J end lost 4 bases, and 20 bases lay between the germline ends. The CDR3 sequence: CASSQGTFNRATYEQYF. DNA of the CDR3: TGCGCCAGCAGCCAAGGTACATTCAACAGGGCTACTTACGAGCAGTACTTC.

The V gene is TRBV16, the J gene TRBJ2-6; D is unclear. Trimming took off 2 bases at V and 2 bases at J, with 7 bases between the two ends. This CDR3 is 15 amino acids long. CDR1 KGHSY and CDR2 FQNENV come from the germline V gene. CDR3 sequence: CASSQVTAGANVLTF. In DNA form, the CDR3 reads TGTGCCAGCAGCCAAGTAACTGCTGGGGCCAACGTCCTGACTTTC.

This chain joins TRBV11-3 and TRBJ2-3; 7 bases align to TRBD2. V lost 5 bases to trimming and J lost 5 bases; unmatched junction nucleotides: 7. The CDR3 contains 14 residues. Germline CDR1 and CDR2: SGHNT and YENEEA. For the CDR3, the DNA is TGTGCCAGCAGCATGGACGGGGGGTTAGATACGCAGTATTTT. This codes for CASSMDGGLDTQYF.